This T cell receptor (beta chain) is from a study of response to subunit inactivated influenza vaccine (dated by TCRdb to 2016 to 2018). Regarding the research as a whole: To follow how T cells responded to a trivalent subunit inactivated influenza vaccine, the researchers relied on deep quantitative profiling of the T cell receptor repertoire. Paper-wide results and their limitations: According to the authors, only a limited number of new T cells may be recruited by each seasonal influenza vaccination.

From its cysteine to its phenylalanine, the CDR3 spans 16 amino acids. Only the CDR3 DNA is retained, 48 bases long and in frame from the first base. The trim is 5 bases for V and 9 bases for J, with a gap of 23 bases between the germline ends. The germline V gene encodes CDR1 SGHVS and CDR2 FNYEAQ. The library was prepared using RT-PCR. Instrument used: Illumina HiSeq 2500. Using fastp trimming at Q25 and MiXCR clonotype assembly, TCRdb reanalyzed the public sequencing data and kept in-frame beta chains. Each record represents a unique CDR3 protein, reported with the most common genes and DNA among its rows. The sample contains roughly 520,000 distinct CDR3 sequences, approximately 24% of them found a single time. Of the sample, approximately 2% falls within the top ten clones. A word on this clonotype: The antigen it recognizes is unknown. No much larger clone is present one base from it, and per-base qualities are unavailable.

This receptor chain uses TRBV7-6 and TRBJ2-1; the D call could be TRBD1 or TRBD2, with each sharing 6 bases. Sequencing was performed on CD4+ T cells sorted from PBMCs, taken about 5 days after vaccination. The TCR comes from a man in his fifties who received an inactivated influenza vaccine. Donor details come from another sample of the same person, matched by shared clones. The CDR3 protein is CASSAGGSFLTGEQFF. The DNA reads TGTGCCAGCAGCGCCGGGGGCAGTTTCCTTACCGGTGAGCAGTTCTTC.